This is a list of T cell receptor beta chains from one sample in a study of T-cell reconstitution after alpha-beta-depleted transplantation in children. TCRdb re-derived calls from the PCR reads in MiXCR, one entry per CDR3 protein. The repertoire consists of 800,000 to 1,000,000 distinct CDR3 sequences, with about 30% occurring once and the leading ten covering roughly 27%. The source was PBMCs, mostly from graft donor cells, collected 360 days after TCRalphabeta/CD19-depleted stem cell transplant. Receptors were obtained from a boy younger than two who had a stem cell transplant for SCID, so the T cells may come from the graft donor. CDR3s include the opening cysteine and the closing phenylalanine or tryptophan. The order of the fields is clone size, V gene, J gene, D gene, CDR3 DNA, CDR3 protein. A D gene is named only where the DNA matches it firmly. Size values are once, few and many counts, or a class for expanded clones, and some rows have none.

clone size: few; V gene: TRBV12-3/TRBV12-4; J gene: TRBJ2-2; D gene: TRBD1; CDR3 DNA: TGTGCCAGCAGTTTCGGGACAGGGAGCGGGGAGCTGTTTTTT; CDR3 protein: CASSFGTGSGELFF
clone size: few; V gene: TRBV5-4; J gene: TRBJ1-1; D gene: TRBD1; CDR3 DNA: TGTGCCAGCAGCGTGGACAGGGTGCTCCTAGCTGAAGCTTTCTTT; CDR3 protein: CASSVDRVLLAEAFF
clone size: few; V gene: TRBV10-3; J gene: TRBJ2-6; D gene: -; CDR3 DNA: TGTGCCATCAGTGTGCAGGGCGTCTCTGGGGCCAACGTCCTGACTTTC; CDR3 protein: CAISVQGVSGANVLTF
clone size: many; V gene: TRBV7-3; J gene: TRBJ2-3; D gene: TRBD1; CDR3 DNA: TGTGCCAGCAGCCCGTTGGGCACAGGGGCGGATACGCAGTATTTT; CDR3 protein: CASSPLGTGADTQYF
clone size: -; V gene: TRBV7-8; J gene: TRBJ1-4; D gene: -; CDR3 DNA: TGTGCCAGCAGCTTGGCGGAGGAAAAACTGTTTTTT; CDR3 protein: CASSLAEEKLFF
clone size: -; V gene: TRBV11-2; J gene: TRBJ2-3; D gene: -; CDR3 DNA: TGTGCCAGCAGCCTTAACGTAGGGTTTTTGGGTACGCAGTATTTT; CDR3 protein: CASSLNVGFLGTQYF
clone size: -; V gene: TRBV5-1; J gene: TRBJ2-7; D gene: -; CDR3 DNA: TGCGCCAGCAGCTTGGTCGTGGAAAACGAGCAGTACTTC; CDR3 protein: CASSLVVENEQYF
clone size: -; V gene: TRBV20-1; J gene: TRBJ2-5; D gene: TRBD2; CDR3 DNA: TGCAGTGCTGGGCTAGCGGGGGGAAACCAAGAGACCCAGTACTTC; CDR3 protein: CSAGLAGGNQETQYF
clone size: -; V gene: TRBV11-2; J gene: TRBJ2-1; D gene: TRBD2; CDR3 DNA: TGTGCCAGCAGCTTAGTAGAACTAGCGGGGGGCTCCCGTCCCTACAATGAGCAGTTCTTC; CDR3 protein: CASSLVELAGGSRPYNEQFF
clone size: -; V gene: TRBV27; J gene: TRBJ1-5; D gene: TRBD1; CDR3 DNA: TGTGCCAGCAGTTTAGCCTCAGGGGGCCAGGAGCCCCAGCATTTT; CDR3 protein: CASSLASGGQEPQHF
clone size: few; V gene: TRBV20-1; J gene: TRBJ1-1; D gene: -; CDR3 DNA: TGCAGTGCTATGGTGGTGGGGGGGGCTGAAGCTTTCTTT; CDR3 protein: CSAMVVGGAEAFF
clone size: -; V gene: TRBV4-1; J gene: TRBJ1-2; D gene: TRBD1; CDR3 DNA: TGCGCCAGCAGCCCGACGGACAGGGAACGCTATGGCTACACCTTC; CDR3 protein: CASSPTDRERYGYTF
clone size: few; V gene: TRBV27; J gene: TRBJ2-2; D gene: -; CDR3 DNA: TGTGCCAGCACTGCCGGGACCCTTAACACCGGGGAGCTGTTTTTT; CDR3 protein: CASTAGTLNTGELFF
clone size: many; V gene: TRBV5-1; J gene: TRBJ2-3; D gene: TRBD2; CDR3 DNA: TGCGCCAGCAGCCTCTCGGGACTAGCGGGAAGCACAGATACGCAGTATTTT; CDR3 protein: CASSLSGLAGSTDTQYF
clone size: -; V gene: TRBV4-1; J gene: TRBJ2-1; D gene: -; CDR3 DNA: TGCGCCAGCAGCCAAGGGATCCAGTCGGGCTCCTACAATGAGCAGTTCTTC; CDR3 protein: CASSQGIQSGSYNEQFF
clone size: -; V gene: TRBV4-1; J gene: TRBJ2-5; D gene: -; CDR3 DNA: TGCGCCAGCAGCCAACTGGGGACCGGGGAGACCCAGTACTTC; CDR3 protein: CASSQLGTGETQYF
clone size: few; V gene: TRBV20-1; J gene: TRBJ2-5; D gene: -; CDR3 DNA: TGCAGTGCTACGGACCGGGAGACCCAGTACTTC; CDR3 protein: CSATDRETQYF
clone size: -; V gene: TRBV3-1; J gene: TRBJ2-7; D gene: -; CDR3 DNA: TGTGCCAGCAGCCAAGGGGCCAGAGCGTACGAGCAGTACTTC; CDR3 protein: CASSQGARAYEQYF
clone size: few; V gene: TRBV10-3; J gene: TRBJ2-5; D gene: -; CDR3 DNA: TGTGCCATCAGTGGGGGGTCAAGGGAGACCCAGTACTTC; CDR3 protein: CAISGGSRETQYF
clone size: -; V gene: TRBV5-5; J gene: TRBJ1-2; D gene: TRBD1; CDR3 DNA: TGTGCCAGCAGCTTGGGGCAGGGGGCTCTTGGCTACACCTTC; CDR3 protein: CASSLGQGALGYTF
clone size: -; V gene: TRBV4-2; J gene: TRBJ1-1; D gene: -; CDR3 DNA: TGTGCCAGCAGCCGACTCGTGGGCTTTTATCCAATTAAGCGGGACACTGAAGCTTTCTTT; CDR3 protein: CASSRLVGFYPIKRDTEAFF
clone size: few; V gene: TRBV29-1; J gene: TRBJ1-1; D gene: -; CDR3 DNA: TGCAGCGTTATGGGACAACTGAACACTGAAGCTTTCTTT; CDR3 protein: CSVMGQLNTEAFF
clone size: -; V gene: TRBV6-5; J gene: TRBJ1-1; D gene: -; CDR3 DNA: TGTGCCAGCAGCCTAGCCGCGCCCGGCGGGACTGAAGCTTTCTTT; CDR3 protein: CASSLAAPGGTEAFF
clone size: many; V gene: TRBV28; J gene: TRBJ1-5; D gene: -; CDR3 DNA: TGTGCCAGCAGTTTAATCGGGCAGGGGCTTCATCAGCCCCAGCATTTT; CDR3 protein: CASSLIGQGLHQPQHF
clone size: -; V gene: TRBV6-1; J gene: TRBJ2-5; D gene: -; CDR3 DNA: TGTGCCAGCAGAACTACAGTGGCAAAGACCCAGTACTTC; CDR3 protein: CASRTTVAKTQYF
clone size: few; V gene: TRBV27; J gene: TRBJ1-1; D gene: -; CDR3 DNA: TGTGCCAGCAGACTACAGGCTTCCCGGAAAGCTTTCTTT; CDR3 protein: CASRLQASRKAFF